This is a list of T cell receptor beta chains from one sample in a study of shared clonotypes between healthy human individuals. TCRdb's table, derived via immunoSEQ multiplex PCR, lists solely in-frame clones and lacks some. The sample records roughly 850,000 clones, 95% to 97% being singletons. The sample consisted of naive CD8+ T cells sorted from blood. Every receptor here comes from a man aged 30 to 39 in good health. CDR3s include the opening cysteine and the closing phenylalanine or tryptophan. D genes are given only for firm matches. Only part of the rows carry a size: once, few, many, or a class if the clone is expanded.

14	-	TRBV2	-	TRBJ2-1	TGTGCCACGATGGGCGGGCCCTCCTACAATGAGCAGTTCTTC	CATMGGPSYNEQFF
14	-	TRBV6-6	-	TRBJ2-3	TGTGCCAGCAGTTACGGGCAGGGAACAGATACGCAGTATTTT	CASSYGQGTDTQYF
17	TRBD2	TRBV9	-	TRBJ2-2	TGTGCCAGCAGCGTAGGTCTAGCGGGAGATGGGACCGGGGAGCTGTTTTTT	CASSVGLAGDGTGELFF
14	-	TRBV29-1	-	TRBJ2-3	TGCAGCGTTGAACGCGGGGAAAGGTCAGATACGCAGTATTTT	CSVERGERSDTQYF
12	-	TRBV9	-	TRBJ2-3	TGTGCCAGCAGCGTAGCCGCAGATACGCAGTATTTT	CASSVAADTQYF
16	TRBD2	TRBV29-1	-	TRBJ2-3	TGCAGCGTTGATTTTCCCAGACAAGGGCGGGAGGCCGGGAAGTATTTT	CSVDFPRQGREAGKYF
14	TRBD1	TRBV6-5	-	TRBJ2-1	TGTGCCAGCAGTTTCCGGGACAGTTACAATGAGCAGTTCTTC	CASSFRDSYNEQFF
13	TRBD2	TRBV27	-	TRBJ2-7	TGTGCCAGCAGTTCGCTAGCGGGAAACGAGCAGTACTTC	CASSSLAGNEQYF
16	-	TRBV7-9	-	TRBJ2-7	TGTGCCAGCAGCCCCCCGGCTAGTGCTGGGTCCTACGAGCAGTACTTC	CASSPPASAGSYEQYF
16	-	TRBV9	-	TRBJ2-3	TGTGCCAGCAGCGGGGGACTGATCCCCAGCACAGATACGCAGTATTTT	CASSGGLIPSTDTQYF
14	TRBD2	TRBV11-2	-	TRBJ2-7	TGTGCCAGCAGCTTAGACCTAGCGGGAGACGAGCAGTACTTC	CASSLDLAGDEQYF
16	TRBD2	TRBV6-6	once	TRBJ2-1	TGTGCCAGCAGTACCGGACGACTAGCGGGAGAAGGTGAGCAGTTCTTC	CASSTGRLAGEGEQFF
15	TRBD1	TRBV6-1	-	TRBJ2-1	TGTGCCAGCAGTGAGACAGGGGGACGGCTAGTTGAGCAGTTCTTC	CASSETGGRLVEQFF
16	TRBD2	TRBV7-9	-	TRBJ2-1	TGTGCCAGCAGCCCTAAGGGGACTAGCGGAGAGAATGAGCAGTTCTTC	CASSPKGTSGENEQFF
16	TRBD2	TRBV6-6	-	TRBJ2-7	TGTGCCAGCAGTTACCCACCGGAGCGGGAGACCTACGAGCAGTACTTC	CASSYPPERETYEQYF
18	-	TRBV5-4	once	TRBJ2-7	TGTGCCAGCAGCTTGGGGGCGCGAGGGGGTGGAGGATCCTACGAGCAGTACTTC	CASSLGARGGGGSYEQYF
11	TRBD1	TRBV5-1	-	TRBJ2-1	TGCGCCAGCAGCCCGGACAGGGAGCAGTTCTTC	CASSPDREQFF
14	-	TRBV30	-	TRBJ2-5	TGTGCCTGGAGTGTACTGGGCCCGCAAGAGACCCAGTACTTC	CAWSVLGPQETQYF
20	TRBD1	TRBV10-3	few	TRBJ2-3	TGTGCCATCAGCGCGTTTAGACAGGGACGACGACTCGGGGGCACAGATACGCAGTATTTT	CAISAFRQGRRLGGTDTQYF
16	-	TRBV4-1	-	TRBJ1-2	TGCGCCAGCAGCCAAGAGAGTGGGGGCTTTAACTATGGCTACACCTTC	CASSQESGGFNYGYTF
14	TRBD2	TRBV28	-	TRBJ2-7	TGTGCCAGCAGTCCAAGAATAGCGGGAGACGAGCAGTACTTC	CASSPRIAGDEQYF
12	-	TRBV29-1	-	TRBJ1-5	TGCAGCGTTGGGTGGACAAATCAGCCCCAGCATTTT	CSVGWTNQPQHF
16	-	TRBV6-1	-	TRBJ2-7	TGTGCCAGCAGTGAACTGGCTTTTGGCGGACGCTACGAGCAGTACTTC	CASSELAFGGRYEQYF
14	-	TRBV7-9	-	TRBJ1-4	TGTGCCAGCAGCTTTACACGGGGGGATGAAAAACTGTTTTTT	CASSFTRGDEKLFF
16	TRBD2	TRBV7-9	-	TRBJ2-1	TGTGCCAGCAGCTCGGGACTAGCGGGAGTGAACAATGAGCAGTTCTTC	CASSSGLAGVNNEQFF
13	-	TRBV27	-	TRBJ2-3	TGTGCCAGCAGTTTATCCAGCACAGATACGCAGTATTTT	CASSLSSTDTQYF
14	TRBD2	TRBV29-1	-	TRBJ2-1	TGCAGCGCCCTGACTAGCGGGATATACAATGAGCAGTTCTTC	CSALTSGIYNEQFF
16	TRBD1	TRBV6-5	-	TRBJ2-1	TGTGCCAGCAGTTACACGGACAGGGAGCCCTACAATGAGCAGTTCTTC	CASSYTDREPYNEQFF
17	TRBD2	TRBV9	-	TRBJ2-1	TGTGCCAGCAGCGTAGACGAGAGCGGGAGCTCCTACAATGAGCAGTTCTTC	CASSVDESGSSYNEQFF
15	-	TRBV7-9	once	TRBJ1-1	TGTGCCAGCAGCCCCCTCCGGGGGGCGGACACTGAAGCTTTCTTT	CASSPLRGADTEAFF
16	TRBD2	TRBV7-6	-	TRBJ2-5	TGTGCCAGCAGCCGCGGGACTAGCGTGTACCAAGAGACCCAGTACTTC	CASSRGTSVYQETQYF
15	-	TRBV29-1	-	TRBJ2-3	TGCAGCGTTGGTCCCCAGGACAGACACACAGATACGCAGTATTTT	CSVGPQDRHTDTQYF
14	TRBD1	TRBV10-3	-	TRBJ1-5	TGTGCCATCAGCCACGACAGGGCCAATCAGCCCCAGCATTTT	CAISHDRANQPQHF
15	TRBD1	TRBV28	once	TRBJ1-4	TGTGCCAGCAGTTTGGGGACAGGGGGCTACCTGGGACTGTTTTTT	CASSLGTGGYLGLFF
14	TRBD1	TRBV6-6	-	TRBJ2-1	TGTGCCAGCAGTCCGGACAGGTCCTACAATGAGCAGTTCTTC	CASSPDRSYNEQFF
14	-	TRBV19	once	TRBJ1-1	TGTGCCAGTAGTATACCCGAACGGAACACTGAAGCTTTCTTT	CASSIPERNTEAFF
18	-	TRBV27	-	TRBJ2-4	TGTGCCAGCAGCCCCGGGGGATGGGCAGACTTAGCCAAAAACATTCAGTACTTC	CASSPGGWADLAKNIQYF
17	TRBD2	TRBV11-2	-	TRBJ2-1	TGTGCCAGCAGCCCCCATCCCAGAGCGGGAGTAGGAAATGAGCAGTTCTTC	CASSPHPRAGVGNEQFF
16	-	TRBV5-5	-	TRBJ1-5	TGTGCCAGCAGCTTCACACAGGGTGGGGGCAGTCAGCCCCAGCATTTT	CASSFTQGGGSQPQHF
14	TRBD1	TRBV29-1	-	TRBJ2-7	TGCAGCGTTGAAACCGGACAGGGCGCCTACGAGCAGTACTTC	CSVETGQGAYEQYF
11	-	TRBV5-1	-	TRBJ2-1	TGCGCCAGCAGCGAATACAATGAGCAGTTCTTC	CASSEYNEQFF
15	-	TRBV5-1	once	TRBJ2-5	TGCGCCAGCAGCGACGGGACGCTCGGACAAGAGACCCAGTACTTC	CASSDGTLGQETQYF
13	-	TRBV6-6	-	TRBJ1-1	TGTGCCAGCACTACAGAAATGAACACTGAAGCTTTCTTT	CASTTEMNTEAFF
14	TRBD2	TRBV19	-	TRBJ2-1	TGTGCCAGTAATCCGGGAGGGCCACAGAATGAGCAGTTCTTC	CASNPGGPQNEQFF
13	-	TRBV7-2	-	TRBJ2-3	TGTGCCAGCAGCCAACCCCCTTCAGATACGCAGTATTTT	CASSQPPSDTQYF
16	TRBD2	TRBV6-5	once	TRBJ2-1	TGTGCCAGCAGTTACTCGATAATAGCGGGAGTAGGGGAGCAGTTCTTC	CASSYSIIAGVGEQFF
10	-	TRBV9	-	TRBJ2-1	TGTGCCAGTGGGCGGGATGAGCAGTTCTTC	CASGRDEQFF
18	TRBD2	TRBV28	-	TRBJ2-7	TGTGCCAGCCCGTCTACGGGACTAGCGGGAGGTTGGACCTACGAGCAGTACTTC	CASPSTGLAGGWTYEQYF
16	TRBD1	TRBV19	-	TRBJ2-3	TGTGCCAGTAGTATAGATCTTTACAGGGGGCAAGATACGCAGTATTTT	CASSIDLYRGQDTQYF
14	TRBD2	TRBV29-1	-	TRBJ2-5	TGCAGCGTTGTTAGCGGGAGGGCCGAGGAGACCCAGTACTTC	CSVVSGRAEETQYF
17	TRBD2	TRBV4-2	-	TRBJ2-1	TGTGCCAGCAGCCAGACCTTAGCGGGAGTGTCCTACAATGAGCAGTTCTTC	CASSQTLAGVSYNEQFF
12	-	TRBV7-9	once	TRBJ1-2	TGTGCCAGCAGCTTCCGAATAGGTGGCTACACCTTC	CASSFRIGGYTF
13	-	TRBV5-1	-	TRBJ2-7	TGCGCCAGCAGCTTGGAGGCGGCCTACGAGCAGTACTTC	CASSLEAAYEQYF
12	-	TRBV11-2	-	TRBJ1-3	TGTGCCAGCAGCTTAGGAGGAAACACCATATATTTT	CASSLGGNTIYF
12	-	TRBV2	-	TRBJ1-1	TGTGCCAGCATTCCCCTAAACACTGAAGCTTTCTTT	CASIPLNTEAFF
19	TRBD1	TRBV23-1	-	TRBJ1-2	TGCGCCAGCAGTCAACCGAACTGTAAAGGGACAGAAAAGAACTATGGCTACACCTTC	CASSQPNCKGTEKNYGYTF
13	-	TRBV29-1	-	TRBJ2-5	TGCAGCGTTGTTACCCCTTTAACAGAGACCCAGTACTTC	CSVVTPLTETQYF
15	-	TRBV6-5	-	TRBJ2-2	TGTGCCAGCAGTTACATCAGAGTCGCTGCCGGGGAGCTGTTTTTT	CASSYIRVAAGELFF
14	-	TRBV7-9	-	TRBJ1-1	TGTGCCAGCAGCTTAGTAGCGGAGAACACTGAAGCTTTCTTT	CASSLVAENTEAFF